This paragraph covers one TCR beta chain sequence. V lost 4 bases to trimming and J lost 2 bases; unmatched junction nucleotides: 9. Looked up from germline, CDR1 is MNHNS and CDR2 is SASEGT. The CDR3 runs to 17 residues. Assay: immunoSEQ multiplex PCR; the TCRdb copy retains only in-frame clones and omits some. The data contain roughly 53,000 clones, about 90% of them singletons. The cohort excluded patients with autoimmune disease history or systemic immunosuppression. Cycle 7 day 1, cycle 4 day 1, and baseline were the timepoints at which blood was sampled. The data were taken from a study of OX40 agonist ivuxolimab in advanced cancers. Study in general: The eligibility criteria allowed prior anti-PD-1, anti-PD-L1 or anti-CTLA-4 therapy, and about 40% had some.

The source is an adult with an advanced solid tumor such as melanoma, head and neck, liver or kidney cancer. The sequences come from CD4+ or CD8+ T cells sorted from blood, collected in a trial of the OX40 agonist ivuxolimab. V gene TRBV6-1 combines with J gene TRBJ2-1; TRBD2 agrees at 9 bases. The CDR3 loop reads CASSGGVLAGPYNEQFF. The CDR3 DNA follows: TGTGCCAGCAGTGGAGGGGTTCTAGCGGGGCCCTACAATGAGCAGTTCTTC.